What follows describes a single T cell receptor (beta chain). Its antigen is currently unknown. Focal radiation plus CTLA-4 blockade with ipilimumab was given to patients with chemo-refractory metastatic non-small-cell lung cancer. The data stem from a study of radiotherapy plus CTLA-4 blockade in lung cancer. In the study overall: Objective responses arose in roughly 20% of patients, and 31% experienced disease control. Notes on the study in general: Among blood TCR repertoires after radiotherapy plus ipilimumab, tumor-derived clones expanded.

Germline V CDR1 and CDR2: GTSNPN, SVGIG (reference sequence). V was clipped by 7 bases and J by 0 bases, with 15 bases between them. The length of the CDR3 is 14 residues. Generated by immunoSEQ multiplex PCR, the TCRdb table keeps only in-frame clones and is missing some. This sample has about 55,000 clones, with approximately 82% found just once. The specimen was peripheral blood, collected from a patient treated with radiotherapy plus ipilimumab. The receptor's source is a human donor with non-small cell lung cancer whose response to radiotherapy plus ipilimumab could not be evaluated. The chain links TRBV30 to TRBJ1-2, with TRBD1 as a possible D gene (5 bases). The CDR3 here is CASLGAEPNYGYTF. CDR3 DNA sequence: TGTGCCTCCCTAGGGGCAGAGCCTAACTATGGCTACACCTTC. Full variable domain (outside the CDR3, taken from reference TRBV30 and TRBJ1-2): SQTIHQWPATLVQPVGSPLSLECTVEGTSNPNLYWYRQAAGRGLQLLFYSVGIGQISSEVPQNLSASRPQDRQFILSSKKLLLSDSGFYLCASLGAEPNYGYTFGSGTRLTVV.